This TCR beta chain appears in the sequencing data of a study of TIL therapy for anti-PD-1-resistant metastatic lung cancer. This was the immunoSEQ v3 assay. The data were produced by immunoSEQ multiplex PCR, yet TCRdb's version contains in-frame clones alone and is incomplete. The table records tens of thousands of clones, 73% of them present only once. Specified time point: pre-treatment sample, taken before nivolumab and TIL therapy. Germline V gene lookup returns CDR1 SGDLS and CDR2 YYNGEE. Between the trimmed V and J ends, which lost 3 bases and 4 bases, there was a span of 22 bases. The length of the CDR3 is 17 residues.

Sequenced here: blood, sampled at baseline. This chain joins TRBV9 and TRBJ2-5, with D perhaps TRBD1 (7 bases). The clonotype was recovered from a person between 25 and 80 years old with non-small cell lung cancer. CDR3 residues: CASSAPGQGGFRETQYF. CDR3 in DNA: TGTGCCAGCAGCGCCCCTGGGCAGGGGGGTTTTCGAGAGACCCAGTACTTC.